This T cell receptor (beta chain) appears in the sequencing data of a study of blood T cells in healthy people across ages. This clonotype was detected only a few times. Germline V gives CDR1 WNHNN, CDR2 SYGVQD (reference sequence). The CDR3 loop spans 15 amino acids. V was clipped by 3 bases and J by 3 bases, with 15 bases between them. A second PCR of 7 to 11 cycles used a sample-barcoded 5' primer and a J-beta primer mix. Each single sample gave us at least 3 million CDR3-containing paired-end reads. TCRdb analysed the 5' RACE reads with MiXCR anew, one entry per CDR3 protein. The sample holds 660,000 or so distinct CDR3 sequences, approximately 59% seen once.

The V and J genes are TRBV10-1 and TRBJ2-7; no definite D call. This receptor was taken from a man aged 55 to 70 in good health. Material: blood. CDR3 in DNA: TGCGCCAGCAGTGAAAGAGGCCTCGGCTACTACGAGCAGTACTTC. Its protein product is CASSERGLGYYEQYF.